The 9 T cell receptor beta chains presented below share a single source sample, sequenced in a study of regulatory T cells in long-lasting Graves disease. Noted time point: persistent/refractory GD, antithyroid drugs over 5 years with positive TRAb. PBMC-extracted RNA yielded the TCR library. Through Arm-PCR of CDR3 regions and iRepertoire HTBI primers, TCR beta libraries were built. Using its own MiXCR run on the multiplex PCR reads, TCRdb lists one record per CDR3 protein. The data show fewer than 600,000 distinct CDR3 sequences, with approximately 22% seen just once and around 13% held by the top ten. The sequencing here drew on peripheral blood mononuclear cells (PBMCs), taken when the disease was refractory, from a patient treated with antithyroid drugs. These receptors were obtained from a female donor with Graves disease.

To note about this clonotype: The missing conserved phenylalanine or tryptophan at the end of this CDR3 makes a read error likely. The gene calls are TRBV12-3 or TRBV12-4 and TRBJ1-1; D is possibly TRBD1 (5 bases). The CDR3 spans 11 residues. Trimming left V 3 bases short and J 8 bases short, with 7 bases between. In nucleotides, the CDR3 is TGTGCCAGCAGTTTTGGGGGAGAAGCTTTCCTT. It is translated as CASSFGGEAFL.

This clonotype was counted a few times. The V gene is TRBV11-3, the J gene TRBJ2-5; TRBD1 matches at 9 bases. V was pared by 5 bases and J by 1 base, with 5 bases of the junction left unmatched. Looked up from germline, CDR1 is SGHNT and CDR2 is YENEEA. The CDR3 spans 15 residues. The CDR3 sequence is CASSPGTGFQETQYF. CDR3 DNA sequence: TGTGCCAGCAGCCCCGGGACAGGGTTCCAAGAGACCCAGTACTTC.

This clonotype was observed many times. The V call is TRBV20-1, the J call TRBJ2-5; no firm D call. V dropped 0 bases and J dropped 4 bases, with 9 bases sitting between them. CDR1 and CDR2 from the germline V gene are DFQATT and SNEGSKA (reference sequence). The CDR3 length is 13 residues. The CDR3: CSARDGLVETQYF. The DNA for the CDR3 is TGCAGTGCTAGAGATGGTCTAGTAGAGACCCAGTACTTC.

V gene TRBV6-5 combines with J gene TRBJ1-6; 8 bases fit TRBD1. Trimming took 2 bases from V and 9 from J; bases not matched to a gene: 3. This CDR3 is built from 14 residues. CDR1 and CDR2 from the germline V gene are MNHEY and SVGAGI. CDR3 in amino acids: CASSYPTGASPLHF. CDR3 bases: TGTGCCAGCAGTTACCCGACAGGGGCTTCACCCCTCCACTTT.

This chain uses TRBV3-1 with TRBJ2-1; 8 nucleotides align to TRBD2. V lost 4 bases and J lost 3; bases outside the gene matches: 5. CDR1 and CDR2 (germline): LGHDT, YNNKEL (reference sequence). This CDR3 is built from 15 residues. The CDR3 nucleotides read TGTGCCAGCAGCCCCGTCAGCGGGAGCTACAATGAGCAGTTCTTC. This translates into CASSPVSGSYNEQFF.

Worth noting for this clonotype: One end of the junction is discordant with germline, which a read error may explain. The CDR3 DNA sequence: TGTGCCAGCAGCTTTGGCGAAACCTACGAGCAGCACTTC. As protein: CASSFGETYEQHF. The chain carries TRBV7-2 and TRBJ2-7; D ambiguous. The CDR3 is 13 amino acids. Germline V lookup: CDR1 SGHTA, CDR2 FQGNSA.

Points on this clonotype: A read error may explain this, as a much larger clone is one base away. The chain links TRBV20-1 to TRBJ2-5, with D perhaps TRBD1 (6 bases). In germline, CDR1 is DFQATT, CDR2 SNEGSKA (reference sequence). The CDR3 is made up of 12 amino acids. The CDR3 DNA sequence: TGCAGTGCTAATAAGGGACAAGGGACCCAGTACTTC. Its protein is CSANKGQGTQYF.

The gene calls are TRBV7-3 and TRBJ1-1; perhaps TRBD1 as D (5 bases). V lost 2 bases to trimming and J lost 7 bases, with 11 bases between them. Germline V gene sequence: CDR1 SGHTA, CDR2 FQGTGA. This CDR3 region has 13 residues. The DNA for the CDR3 is TGTGCCAGCAGCTTACGATCGGGGGGTGAAGCTTTCTTT. This codes for CASSLRSGGEAFF.

This clonotype was found many times. The chain employs TRBV29-1 and TRBJ2-5; the match to TRBD2 covers 9 bases. Trimming cost V 6 bases and J 4 bases; bases outside gene matches: 9. Germline-derived CDR1 and CDR2 are SQVTM and ANQGSEA. CDR3 length equals 14 residues. Written as DNA, the CDR3 is TGCAGCGTCCTCGTTCTAGCGGGATCAGAGACCCAGTACTTC. Translation gives CSVLVLAGSETQYF.